The sequence of this TCR beta chain was determined in a study of CD8 T cells in ankylosing spondylitis (dated by TCRdb to 2015 to 2018). As for the study more broadly: T cell receptor beta repertoires were profiled in healthy donors and ankylosing spondylitis patients so that disease-linked TCR variants could be found. In total, the full study cohort was made up of some 100 healthy donors and 20 to 25 ankylosing spondylitis patients. Peripheral blood was sampled, and synovial fluid was also collected from ankylosing spondylitis patients.

The CDR3 covers 17 residues, taking in both the cysteine and the phenylalanine. Only CDR3 DNA is held: 51 bases, read in frame from base 1. At the junction V is shortened by 6 bases and J by 6 bases; bases outside the gene matches: 10. The germline V gene encodes CDR1 MDHEN and CDR2 SYDVKM. Findings and caveats that apply to the study as a whole: Significant enrichment of the disease-linked clones was reported in matched synovial fluid samples from ankylosing spondylitis patients. A TCR beta motif of several highly homologous amino acid variants appeared characteristic of blood from ankylosing spondylitis patients. A CD8+ phenotype was shown by the disease-linked clones, which were found at relatively low frequencies in peripheral blood. Some motif variants were previously reported in synovial fluid and blood of reactive arthritis patients, suggesting common disease-initiation mechanisms.

This clonotype was seen ten or more times. There is no known antigen for this receptor. Within one base of it there is no much larger clone, and no base qualities were kept. Sequencing took place on an Illumina HiSeq 2500. Quantitative 5'-RACE with molecular barcodes was used to prepare TCR beta libraries. From the authors' description of their analysis: A new computational method, built on a probabilistic model of VDJ rearrangement, was used to identify disease-linked TCR variants. TCRdb reworked the public reads: Q25 trimming with fastp, MiXCR clone assembly, productive beta chains retained. Rows matching on CDR3 protein sequence are summarized as one entry with the most common DNA and genes. The V and J calls here are based on TCRdb, not the publication. The sample profile shows about 220,000 distinct CDR3 sequences; approximately 24% of them were found once. Together, the top ten hold 6.6% of the sample.

The TCR sequence derives from a male donor with ankylosing spondylitis or in good health (not recorded which). Specimen: blood, either unsorted or a sorted T cell fraction (not recorded which). The rearranged chain carries TRBV28 and TRBJ2-2; 13 bases in between match TRBD2. The DNA sequence follows: TGTGCCAGCAGCTACCTGACTAGCGGGAGGAGTGCCGGGGAGCTGTTTTTT. It translates as CASSYLTSGRSAGELFF.